This T cell receptor (beta chain) was identified in a study of blood T cells in healthy people across ages. Points from the study as a whole: TCR beta diversity, measured per million T cells, fell in a roughly linear way with age.

All donors came from Russia, were Caucasian and healthy, and spanned ages about 6 to 90. The V end was cut by 6 bases, the J end by 11 bases, with 22 bases between. CDR3 length equals 14 residues. Germline V CDR1 and CDR2: MDHEN, SYDVKM. A second about 6 to 12 cycle PCR used barcoded and J-beta primers. Using its own MiXCR run on the 5' RACE reads, TCRdb lists one record per CDR3 protein. The sample shows hundreds of thousands of distinct CDR3 sequences, 56% of them seen only once. Regarding this clonotype: Its antigen remains unknown.

V gene TRBV28 combines with J gene TRBJ1-1; D remains unclear. The specimen was blood. This TCR derives from a middle-aged man in good health. The CDR3 DNA reads as TGTGCCAGCAGAAGTTCCCCTTCTAGGACCAGGGCTTTCTTT. It encodes CASRSSPSRTRAFF. The whole variable domain, remainder taken from reference TRBV28 and TRBJ1-1, is DVKVTQSSRYLVKRTGEKVFLECVQDMDHENMFWYRQDPGLGLRLIYFSYDVKMKEKGDIPEGYSVSREKKERFSLILESASTNQTSMYLCASRSSPSRTRAFFGQGTRLTVV.